This TCR beta chain was sequenced for a study of T-cell reconstitution after alpha-beta-depleted transplantation in children. For TCRbeta, the library was prepared with unique molecular identifiers. One entry per CDR3 protein results from TCRdb running MiXCR on the PCR reads. The data hold fewer than 350,000 distinct CDR3 sequences, with just over 7.5% observed a single time. Points from the study as a whole: The authors attributed T-cell counts and diversity one year after transplant mostly to newly produced T cells.

This clonotype occurred many times. Its antigen remains unidentified. V lost 5 bases and J 5 bases, leaving 15 bases between the germline ends. CDR1 and CDR2 from the germline V gene are LNHNV and YYDKDF (reference sequence). This CDR3 is 15 amino acids long. This chain uses TRBV15 with TRBJ2-2, with D tentatively TRBD1 or TRBD2 (5 bases each). The starting material was peripheral blood, obtained 360 days after TCRalphabeta/CD19-depleted stem cell transplant. The sequence derives from a female patient aged 2-9 years who had a stem cell transplant for Fanconi anemia, so the T cells may come from the graft donor. The CDR3, as DNA: TGTGCCACCAGCCCCCTGAGAGGGACGACCGGGGAGCTGTTTTTT. Translating it yields CATSPLRGTTGELFF.